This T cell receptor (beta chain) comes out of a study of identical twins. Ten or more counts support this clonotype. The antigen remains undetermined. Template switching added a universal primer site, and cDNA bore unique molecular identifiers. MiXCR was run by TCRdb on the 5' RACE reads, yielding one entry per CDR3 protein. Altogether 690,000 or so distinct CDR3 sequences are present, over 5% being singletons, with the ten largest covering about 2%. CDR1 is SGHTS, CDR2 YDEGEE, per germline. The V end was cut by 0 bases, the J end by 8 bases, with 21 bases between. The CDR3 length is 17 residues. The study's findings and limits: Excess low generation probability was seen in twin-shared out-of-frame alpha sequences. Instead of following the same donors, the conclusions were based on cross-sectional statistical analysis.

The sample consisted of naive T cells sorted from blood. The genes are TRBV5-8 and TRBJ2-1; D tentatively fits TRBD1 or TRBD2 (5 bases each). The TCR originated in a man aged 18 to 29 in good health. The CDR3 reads CASSLAILEARVDEQFF. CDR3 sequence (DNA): TGTGCCAGCAGCTTGGCCATCTTGGAGGCCAGGGTCGATGAGCAGTTCTTC.